This T cell receptor (beta chain) was recovered during a study of low-dose radiotherapy and immunotherapy resistance in tumors. Study at large: On a schedule of every two weeks, intravenous cyclophosphamide at a dose of 200 mg/m2 was delivered one day before each radiation and immunotherapy administration. Patients took aspirin 300 mg by mouth once daily. This continued for four cycles, starting on cycle 1 day 1.

Both TCRalpha and TCRbeta chains were reverse transcribed with V-gene-specific primers. A roughly 20-cycle PCR with a constant-region primer and V-primer adapter amplified TCRs. TCRdb fed the reads into MiXCR, producing one record per CDR3 protein. The sample has tens of thousands of distinct CDR3 sequences, 20% to 25% seen once. The table lists this clonotype with many counts. Time point of the sample: after trial treatment. Treatment: LDRT plus nivolumab, ipilimumab, low-dose cyclophosphamide and aspirin (RACIN trial). Advanced solid tumors lacking tumor-infiltrating lymphocytes characterized eligible patients. V dropped 1 base and J dropped 1 base, with 8 bases sitting between them. CDR3 length equals 14 residues. Per the germline V gene, CDR1 is SGDLS and CDR2 is YYNGEE.

The clonotype comes from a female donor with ovarian cancer. This chain uses TRBV9 with TRBJ1-1; D not resolved. The material sequenced was PBMCs, taken after low-dose radiotherapy plus immunotherapy. CDR3 DNA sequence: TGTGCCAGCAGCGTAATTGAGGGGAACACTGAAGCTTTCTTT. This encodes CASSVIEGNTEAFF.